This T cell receptor (beta chain) was profiled in a study of blood T cell repertoires in COVID-19. Turning to the study itself: Nucleic acid was either cDNA or gDNA, and it came from T cells, B-cell-depleted T cells, or PBMCs.

The length of the CDR3 is 15 residues. The V end lost 3 bases, the J end lost 4 bases, and 15 bases lay between the germline ends. Germline CDR1 and CDR2: SGHDN and FVKESK. This clone was found once. Only in-frame clones appear in the TCRdb table, and some are missing; sequencing was by immunoSEQ multiplex PCR. This table holds about 330,000 clones, about 87% found once. The chain is built from TRBV14 and TRBJ1-1; D is ambiguous. The TCR was taken from a woman aged 30 to 39 who had recovered from COVID-19. Sequencing was performed on PBMCs or T cells enriched from blood (not recorded which). This CDR3 reads CASSQIGREGTEAFF. CDR3 bases: TGTGCCAGCAGCCAGATAGGGAGGGAGGGCACTGAAGCTTTCTTT.